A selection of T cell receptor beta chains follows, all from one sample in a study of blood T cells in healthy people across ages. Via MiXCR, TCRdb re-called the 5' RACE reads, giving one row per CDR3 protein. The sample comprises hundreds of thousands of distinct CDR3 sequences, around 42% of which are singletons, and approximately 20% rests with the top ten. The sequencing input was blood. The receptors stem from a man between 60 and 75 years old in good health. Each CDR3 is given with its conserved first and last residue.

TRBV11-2	CASTRGRTNTGELFF
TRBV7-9	CASRQQGYNSPLHF
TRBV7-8	CASRPRTGGYGYTF
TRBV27	CASSSRTNQPQHF
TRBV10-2	CASSRDRGSQPQHF
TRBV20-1	CSARVQNSGANVLTF
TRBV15	CATSRQAGLVNEQFF
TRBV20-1	CSVALANTGELFF
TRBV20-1	CSARDGAGGPSYNEQFF
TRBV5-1	CASSQGQQADTQYF
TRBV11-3	CASSSGWGKTQYF
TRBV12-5	CASARDRAYEQYF
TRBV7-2	CASSKTSIGTDTQYF
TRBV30	CAWSENNQPGETQYF
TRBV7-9	CASSFDLDEQYF
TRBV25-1	CASSEEGTVMNTEAFF
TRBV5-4	CASRIGQWSSYNEQFF
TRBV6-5	CASSYSVAISTDTQYF
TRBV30	CAWADRADTDTQYF
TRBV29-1	CSVDLKKTDTQYF
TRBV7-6	CASSSYPSLGTEAFF
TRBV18	CASSQLTGTDEKLFF
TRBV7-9	CASSVAGTGGTYEQYF
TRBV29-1	CSVGTESGYTF
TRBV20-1	CSARDPSLAYEQYF
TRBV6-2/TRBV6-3	CASGNGGKGPYEQYF
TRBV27	CASSGGHRQETQYF
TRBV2	CASFPGQSYNEQFF
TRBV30	CAWGQFSYEQYF
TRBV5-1	CASSLVAGQGSNEQFF
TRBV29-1	CSVPKPGGNNNEQFF
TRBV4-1	CASSQDPGRADEQYF